This T cell receptor (beta chain) comes out of a study of blood T cell repertoires in COVID-19. Study information: Samples of COVID-19 (acute and convalescent) were obtained from the United States, Italy and Spain. PBMCs, B-cell-depleted T cells, or T cells provided the cDNA or gDNA that made up the material.

Seattle participants joined during active infection and were tracked over time. This clone came up a few times. The CDR3 has 17 residues. V lost 4 bases, J lost 0 bases, and 7 bases stayed unmatched. The V gene's germline CDR1 is SGHRS and CDR2 YFSETQ. Clones were sequenced by immunoSEQ multiplex PCR, and TCRdb holds only the in-frame ones, with some missing. The sample holds about 180,000 clones, over 75% seen once. The specimen was peripheral blood. This chain uses TRBV5-1 with TRBJ1-3; the match to TRBD1 covers 10 bases. The clonotype comes from a person aged 70 to 80 with COVID-19, enrolled during active disease. In DNA form, the CDR3 reads TGCGCCAGCAGCACCAGGACAGGGGGTACCTCTGGAAACACCATATATTTT. This codes for CASSTRTGGTSGNTIYF.